Detailed here is one T cell receptor beta chain. Its antigen is currently not known. Base-call qualities are not available, and no considerably larger clone is one nucleotide away. This specimen belongs to a study of blood T cell repertoires in COVID-19 (dated by TCRdb to the early 2020s). Looking at the study overall: Collaborator samples came from the United States, Italy and Spain and covered acute and convalescent phases of COVID-19. The prospective study material was composed of cDNA or gDNA derived from T cells, B-cell-depleted T cells, or PBMCs. Subjects who had been exposed to COVID-19, were actively infected with it, or had recovered from it provided the deeply sampled blood TCRbeta repertoires that made up the dataset. The repertoires were released in a freely available public database meant as a resource for research on the immune response to SARS-CoV-2. The samples were drawn from the first 160 participants of the ongoing ImmuneRACE study and from 1,254 subjects provided by 6 global collaborators. A de-identified subject ID, COVID-19 status, age in years and sex were almost always included in the sample metadata. HLA class I and class II types, where available, came from metadata supplied by the sample provider rather than from assay-based typing. What the authors observed across the whole study: The amount of clinical and demographic metadata varied by source and participant and was provided uncurated.

The immunoSEQ Assay, a bias-controlled multiplex PCR, was used to amplify TCRbeta CDR3 regions from genomic DNA. In the authors' own workflow: Nucleated cell counts per sample were estimated from amplification of reference gene primers within the assay. To quantify the absolute abundance of each unique TCRbeta CDR3 rearrangement, sequence reads were collapsed and filtered. For each sample, productive Simpson clonality was calculated as the square root of Simpson's diversity index over productive rearrangements. The table was pulled from immuneACCESS by TCRdb, which kept in-frame rearrangements only. Such tables lose some clones; where checked, under half of the loss comes from unresolved V genes, and the rest has no known cause. The DNA was the basis for D and trimming; V, J and clone size are from that table. The sample contains a few hundred thousand clones, 80% to 90% of them found a single time. The top ten clonotypes cover 10% of the sample.

Participants in the prospective study were aged roughly 18 to 100 years, lived in some 24 United States geographic areas, and enrolled through a virtual design. To assign participants to cohorts, the prospective study relied on clinical history that participants themselves reported in a screening survey and a study questionnaire. For ImmuneRACE Cohort 3, a participant was defined as recovered based on two consecutive negative NP/OP PCR tests, clearance by a healthcare professional, or resolution of symptoms. In the prospective study, mobile phlebotomists collected whole blood, serum and a nasopharyngeal or oropharyngeal swab from each participant. Participants in the prospective study had the option to provide additional blood draws and questionnaires over an approximately 2-month period. Prospective study blood samples were shipped either frozen or at room temperature before DNA extraction. The germline V gene specifies KGHSH as CDR1 and LQKENI as CDR2. Including cysteine and phenylalanine, the CDR3 has 13 amino acids. Only the CDR3 part of the read is kept: 39 bases, read in frame from the first base. Trimming removed 3 bases from V and 6 bases from J; the gene matches leave 4 bases unexplained.

The material sequenced was PBMCs or T cells enriched from blood (not recorded which). Here the chain combines TRBV18 and TRBJ1-2; TRBD1 aligns with 7 central bases. The clonotype comes from a woman in her forties or fifties who had recovered from COVID-19. Here the CDR3 is given as CASSPRTGDGYTF. DNA sequence: TGTGCCAGCTCACCTCGGACAGGAGATGGCTACACCTTC. Beyond the CDR3, the reference TRBV18 and TRBJ1-2 genes provide the residues; the full variable domain reads: NAGVMQNPRHLVRRRGQEARLRCSPMKGHSHVYWYRQLPEEGLKFMVYLQKENIIDESGMPKERFSAEFPKEGPSILRIQQVVRGDSAAYFCASSPRTGDGYTFGSGTRLTVV.